A selection of T cell receptor beta chains follows, all from one sample in a study of blood T cell repertoires in COVID-19. The protocol was immunoSEQ multiplex PCR, while the TCRdb copy is restricted to in-frame clones and leaves out a portion. Among 100,000 to 150,000 clones listed, more than 75% were seen once. The specimen sequenced was peripheral blood. All receptors come from a woman in her 70s with COVID-19, enrolled during active disease. The CDR3 runs from the conserved cysteine through the conserved F or W. D genes are given only for firm matches. Clone size is stated in some rows and not others, as once, few, many or a class when expanded.

d_call j_call clone_size v_call cdr3_nt cdr3_aa
TRBD2 TRBJ2-5 - TRBV10-3 TGTGCCATCAGTGATCTAGCGGGCCACTCCGAGGGGACCCAGTACTTC CAISDLAGHSEGTQYF
- TRBJ2-7 - TRBV5-1 TGCGCCAGCAGCCCGAACCAGGGCCTCGAGCAGTACTTC CASSPNQGLEQYF
- TRBJ1-2 - TRBV12-3/TRBV12-4 TGTGCCAGCAGTTGGGGGGGCGCAGGCTACACCTTC CASSWGGAGYTF
- TRBJ2-5 - TRBV6-2/TRBV6-3 TGTGCCAGCAGTTACTCTGGCCAGGGCAACCAAGAGACCCAGTACTTC CASSYSGQGNQETQYF
TRBD1 TRBJ2-2 - TRBV18 TGTGCCAGCTCACCACTACAGGGGCCTAACACCGGGGAGCTGTTTTTT CASSPLQGPNTGELFF
- TRBJ1-1 - TRBV3-1/TRBV3-2 TGTGCCAGCAGCCCCTCGGGGAACCTTATGAACACTGAAGCTTTCTTT CASSPSGNLMNTEAFF
- TRBJ2-7 - TRBV6-5 TGTGCCAGCAGACAGGGGGGGCCCCGCTACGAGCAGTACTTC CASRQGGPRYEQYF
TRBD1 TRBJ1-6 - TRBV6-5 TGTGCCAGCAGTCCAGGACAGGGATTTAGATCACCCCTCCACTTT CASSPGQGFRSPLHF
TRBD2 TRBJ2-3 - TRBV19 TGTGCCAGTAGCGGGGGGACCACAGATACGCAGTATTTT CASSGGTTDTQYF
TRBD2 TRBJ2-1 - TRBV11-2 TGTGCCACCTTTTCTAGCGGGGGGGACAATGAGCAGTTCTTC CATFSSGGDNEQFF
- TRBJ2-5 once TRBV7-2 TGTGCCAGCAGCACAACCCCAACAGGGTTCGGAGAGACCCAGTACTTC CASSTTPTGFGETQYF
TRBD1 TRBJ1-4 - TRBV19 TGTGCCAGTAGTATAGGACAGGGATTTGAGAAACTGTTTTTT CASSIGQGFEKLFF
- TRBJ2-5 - TRBV5-6 TGTGCCAGCAGCTTGACCCAGCAAGAGACCCAGTACTTC CASSLTQQETQYF
- TRBJ2-3 - TRBV7-8 TGTGCCAGCAGCCGGGCAAGGGACTTCGCTCGAGATACGCAGTATTTT CASSRARDFARDTQYF
- TRBJ2-3 - TRBV21-1 TGTGCCAGCAGCCTTTCCGTCAAGGGGACTAGCGGGGGAGACGGCACAGATACGCAGTATTTT CASSLSVKGTSGGDGTDTQYF
TRBD1 TRBJ1-4 - TRBV6-5 TGTGCCGCGGCCCGGGACAGGCAGGAAAAACTGTTTTTT CAAARDRQEKLFF
TRBD1 TRBJ2-7 - TRBV10-3 TGTGCCATCAGACAGGGGGACGTATTAGGGTACGAGCAGTACTTC CAIRQGDVLGYEQYF
TRBD2 TRBJ2-3 - TRBV6-5 TGTGCCAGCAGTTACGGGACTAGCGGGTACACAGATACGCAGTATTTT CASSYGTSGYTDTQYF
TRBD1 TRBJ1-2 - TRBV5-5 TGTGCCAGCGTCGGGACAGGCCGATATGGCTACACCTTC CASVGTGRYGYTF
TRBD2 TRBJ2-3 - TRBV24-1 TGTGCCACCAGTGACCCCGGACTAGCGGGAGCCACAGATACGCAGTATTTT CATSDPGLAGATDTQYF